The 21 T cell receptor beta chains given below trace back to one sample, sequenced in a study of cytomegalovirus exposure and HLA in healthy donors. This PCR relied on a set of 60 Vbeta primers and 13 Jbeta primers. The table came from immunoSEQ multiplex PCR; TCRdb's copy has only in-frame clones and leaves some out. The sample consists of 90,000 to 140,000 clones, 75% to 85% of them appearing once. The sample was PBMCs. These receptors were collected from a man aged 30-40 years in good health and CMV-seronegative.

The J gene is TRBJ2-7, the V gene TRBV18; TRBD2 aligns across 13 bases. Trimming cost V 3 bases and J 4 bases; bases outside gene matches: 3. Germline V gene data show CDR1 as KGHSH and CDR2 as LQKENI. The CDR3 extends over 15 amino acids. This chain's CDR3 is CASSPETSGRYEQYF. CDR3 sequence (DNA): TGTGCCAGCTCACCTGAGACTAGCGGGAGGTACGAGCAGTACTTC.

This rearrangement joins TRBV4-3 to TRBJ2-1; D is possibly TRBD1 (6 bases). Germline-derived CDR1 and CDR2 are LGHNA and YSLEER. The CDR3 totals 16 residues. Trimming shortened V by 4 bases and J by 3 bases, and 16 bases separated the two germline ends. The CDR3 sequence is CASSLGDTAYYNEQFF. DNA for the CDR3: TGCGCCAGCAGCCTAGGGGACACGGCGTACTACAATGAGCAGTTCTTC.

CDR3 DNA: TGTGCCAGTAGTCGACCGGGACAGGCGTACAATGAGCAGTTCTTC. Translation: CASSRPGQAYNEQFF. This chain links TRBV19 with TRBJ2-1, with 8 bases lining up with TRBD1. In germline, CDR1 is LNHDA, CDR2 SQIVND (reference sequence). This CDR3 contains 15 residues. After removal of 5 bases from V and 4 bases from J, the junction contained 7 bases not matched to a gene. Drawing the rest from reference TRBV19 and TRBJ2-1, the complete variable domain is DGGITQSPKYLFRKEGQNVTLSCEQNLNHDAMYWYRQDPGQGLRLIYYSQIVNDFQKGDIAEGYSVSREKKESFPLTVTSAQKNPTAFYLCASSRPGQAYNEQFFGPGTRLTVL.

The V and J genes are TRBV10-3 and TRBJ2-2, with D tentatively TRBD2 (5 bases). The CDR3 is 16 amino acids. Germline values: CDR1 ENHRY, CDR2 SYGVKD. V lost 3 bases and J lost 0, with 11 bases in between. CDR3 protein: CAISDPGVSNTGELFF. The CDR3 DNA sequence: TGTGCCATCAGTGATCCCGGGGTATCGAACACCGGGGAGCTGTTTTTT.

This clone was observed a few times. This chain links TRBV7-8 with TRBJ2-7; 10 nucleotides match TRBD1. The CDR3 consists of 16 residues. After removal of 5 bases from V and 0 bases from J, the junction contained 7 bases not matched to a gene. CDR1 and CDR2 from the germline V gene are SGHVS and FQNEAQ. CDR3 coding DNA: TGTGCCAGCAGCCCCCTGGACAGGGGGGACTCCTACGAGCAGTACTTC. Encoded protein: CASSPLDRGDSYEQYF.

The count of this clone is one. The chain uses TRBV6-5 and TRBJ2-3; no definite D call. The CDR3 loop spans 13 amino acids. Trimming left V 4 bases short and J 3 bases short, with 8 bases between. Germline V lookup: CDR1 MNHEY, CDR2 SVGAGI. In DNA, the CDR3 is TGTGCCAGCAGTTGGCTTACGACAGATACGCAGTATTTT. Protein product: CASSWLTTDTQYF.

The chain carries TRBV6-5 and TRBJ2-7; 7 bases match TRBD1. The V gene's germline CDR1 is MNHEY and CDR2 SVGAGI. Trimming cost V 6 bases and J 0 bases; bases outside gene matches: 2. This CDR3 has 13 amino acids. The CDR3 is CASRGTASYEQYF. The CDR3 DNA follows: TGTGCCAGCAGAGGGACAGCCTCCTACGAGCAGTACTTC.

This chain's CDR3 is CASSRFRDRAVANNQPQHF. The CDR3 DNA reads as TGTGCCAGTAGTAGGTTCCGGGACAGGGCCGTGGCAAACAATCAGCCCCAGCATTTT. This rearrangement joins TRBV19 to TRBJ1-5, with TRBD1 matching over 9 bases. Germline CDR1 reads LNHDA; CDR2 reads SQIVND (reference sequence). The CDR3 is made up of 19 amino acids. Germline trimming cut 4 bases from V and 3 bases from J; bases unmatched to any gene: 16.

V is TRBV6-1 and J is TRBJ2-1; 9 nucleotides align to TRBD1. J lost 7 bases, V lost 8 bases, and 9 bases had no gene match. The CDR3 sequence is 14 residues long. Germline-derived CDR1 and CDR2 are MNHNS and SASEGT. CDR3 amino acids: CASPRDRDWNEQFF. The CDR3 DNA is TGTGCCAGCCCCCGGGACAGGGATTGGAATGAGCAGTTCTTC.

The V call is TRBV28, the J call TRBJ2-1; TRBD1 aligns across 7 bases. CDR3 size: 13 residues. V dropped 7 bases and J dropped 4; count of bases not matched to a gene: 4. Germline CDR1 is MDHEN and CDR2 is SYDVKM. CDR3 residues: CASTAQGYNEQFF. The CDR3 nucleotides are TGTGCCAGCACGGCACAGGGGTACAATGAGCAGTTCTTC.

This chain connects TRBV6-1 to TRBJ1-3, with D hard to call. V was clipped by 8 bases and J by 0 bases, with 5 bases between them. Germline-derived CDR1 and CDR2 are MNHNS and SASEGT. There are 12 residues in the CDR3. CDR3 coding DNA: TGTGCCAGCCACAGCTCTGGAAACACCATATATTTT. This encodes CASHSSGNTIYF.

This chain uses TRBV7-8 with TRBJ2-7; 9 bases align to TRBD1. The J segment lost 4 bases and the V segment lost 4 bases, leaving 8 bases of the junction unmatched. Per germline, CDR1 SGHVS and CDR2 FQNEAQ. CDR3 length: 15 residues. The CDR3 DNA reads TGTGCCAGCAGCTCCCGGGACAGGGTAGGATACGAGCAGTACTTC. Its translation: CASSSRDRVGYEQYF.

V and J are TRBV5-4 and TRBJ2-7, with 11 bases lining up with TRBD1. Germline V gene data show CDR1 as SGHNT and CDR2 as YYREEE (reference sequence). With V trimmed by 3 bases and J by 7 bases, 6 bases remained unmatched. The CDR3 runs 14 residues. The CDR3 loop is CASSWGQGDREQYF. For the CDR3, the DNA is TGTGCCAGCAGCTGGGGACAGGGGGACCGGGAGCAGTACTTC.

This sequence joins TRBV28 and TRBJ2-5; 9 positions agree with TRBD2. The J call may be incorrect, as the DNA end agrees better with TRBJ2-7. This CDR3 comprises 15 residues. Germline-derived CDR1 and CDR2 are MDHEN and SYDVKM. The CDR3 DNA is TGTGCCAGCAGTTCCTTAGCGGGAGTCTCCTACGAGCAGTACTTC. Its translation: CASSSLAGVSYEQYF.

This clone was detected once. This rearrangement joins TRBV19 to TRBJ1-1, with 9 bases lining up with TRBD1. V lost 4 bases, J lost 3 bases, and 3 bases stayed unmatched. CDR3 length: 14 residues. The V gene's germline CDR1 is LNHDA and CDR2 SQIVND (reference sequence). CDR3 amino acids: CASSTQGADTEAFF. CDR3 bases: TGTGCCAGTAGTACACAGGGGGCGGACACTGAAGCTTTCTTT.

V gene TRBV30 combines with J gene TRBJ1-3, with 7 positions matching TRBD1. V trimming: 8 bases; J trimming: 0 bases; junction bases outside the gene matches: 7. There are 14 residues in the CDR3. CDR1 and CDR2 from the germline V gene are GTSNPN and SVGIG (reference sequence). Here the CDR3 DNA reads TGTGCCCAGTCGGACAGGAACTCTGGAAACACCATATATTTT. Amino acids: CAQSDRNSGNTIYF.

This clone was found once. V is TRBV5-1 and J is TRBJ2-5; the D gene is possibly TRBD2 (5 bases). The length of the CDR3 is 14 residues. The V gene's germline CDR1 is SGHRS and CDR2 YFSETQ. Trimming left V 2 bases short and J 7 bases short, with 15 bases between. The CDR3 DNA follows: TGCGCCAGCAGCTTTGGAGGCGCCGATGGGACCCAGTACTTC. It translates to CASSFGGADGTQYF.

The chain carries TRBV7-9 and TRBJ2-4; D gene uncertain. CDR3 length equals 15 residues. Germline-derived CDR1 and CDR2 are SEHNR and FQNEAQ (reference sequence). Trimming removed 3 bases at V and 7 bases at J, with 16 bases between. The chain's CDR3 is CASSFREEKGNIQYF. For the CDR3, the DNA is TGTGCCAGCAGCTTCAGAGAGGAGAAAGGTAACATTCAGTACTTC.

The chain couples TRBV4-3 to TRBJ1-5; perhaps TRBD1 as D (6 bases). Per the germline V gene, CDR1 is LGHNA and CDR2 is YSLEER. V lost 0 bases, J lost 2 bases, and 11 bases lay in between. The CDR3 runs to 16 residues. The CDR3 sequence: CASSQDGGLGNQPQHF. CDR3 in DNA: TGCGCCAGCAGCCAAGATGGGGGCCTTGGCAATCAGCCCCAGCATTTT.

This clone was counted many times. CDR3 DNA: TGTGCCAGTAGTATATCAGGGTCTCAGACCCAGTACTTC. Its translation: CASSISGSQTQYF. This chain links TRBV19 with TRBJ2-5; the D gene is possibly TRBD1 (5 bases). Germline V gene sequence: CDR1 LNHDA, CDR2 SQIVND (reference sequence). This CDR3 has 13 amino acids. The V gene lost 2 bases and the J gene lost 6 bases, with 10 bases spanning the gap. The whole variable domain, filled in from reference TRBV19 and TRBJ2-5, reads DGGITQSPKYLFRKEGQNVTLSCEQNLNHDAMYWYRQDPGQGLRLIYYSQIVNDFQKGDIAEGYSVSREKKESFPLTVTSAQKNPTAFYLCASSISGSQTQYFGPGTRLLVL.

This chain links TRBV6-5 with TRBJ2-1; D remains unclear. CDR1 and CDR2 (germline): MNHEY, SVGAGI. The CDR3 has 16 amino acids. The V end lost 0 bases, the J end lost 5 bases, and 14 bases lay between the germline ends. CDR3 loop: CASSYSTAAAHNEQFF. CDR3 DNA sequence: TGTGCCAGCAGTTACTCGACGGCGGCGGCACACAATGAGCAGTTCTTC.